These 22 T cell receptor beta chains were sequenced from one sample in a study of CD8+ T cells in alopecia areata. Following extraction, RNA underwent reverse transcription to cDNA, which served as the sequencing template. Assay: immunoSEQ multiplex PCR; the TCRdb copy retains only in-frame clones and omits some. The sample lists roughly 250,000 clones; about 68% were seen once. Sequencing was performed on CD4+ T cells sorted from blood, taken at week 0. These receptors were obtained from a human donor with alopecia areata.

This chain connects TRBV27 to TRBJ2-7; no clear D gene. Trimming removed 8 bases at V and 2 bases at J, with 13 bases between. This CDR3 has 13 residues. Germline CDR1 is MNHEY and CDR2 is SMNVEV (reference sequence). The CDR3 here is CASRRYGTYEQYF. For the CDR3, the DNA is TGTGCCAGCCGTAGGTACGGAACCTACGAGCAGTACTTC.

The CDR3: CSAAPGYTF. The CDR3 bases are TGCAGTGCAGCCCCCGGCTACACCTTC. The chain uses TRBV20-1 and TRBJ1-2, with D unclear. Germline V gives CDR1 DFQATT, CDR2 SNEGSKA (reference sequence). The germline V and J ends were trimmed by 6 bases and 8 bases, with 7 bases remaining between them. The CDR3 is 9 amino acids.

CDR3 sequence: CASRTGQNTEAFF. In DNA form, the CDR3 reads TGTGCCAGCCGGACAGGGCAGAACACTGAAGCTTTCTTT. The rearrangement uses TRBV6-6 and TRBJ1-1, with TRBD1 matching over 8 bases. Losses at the gene ends were 8 bases for V and 1 base for J; bases not matched to a gene: 3. Germline V gives CDR1 MNHNY, CDR2 SVGAGI (reference sequence). The CDR3 spans 13 residues.

The chain combines TRBV29-1 with TRBJ2-3; 14 bases are shared with TRBD2. With 6 bases clipped from V and 2 bases from J, the junction kept 4 bases outside the gene matches. This CDR3 comprises 15 residues. From germline, CDR1 is SQVTM and CDR2 ANQGSEA. CDR3 residues: CSVGLAGENTDTQYF. CDR3 in DNA: TGCAGCGTGGGACTAGCGGGGGAGAACACAGATACGCAGTATTTT.

This chain uses TRBV2 with TRBJ1-2; D unclear. Germline CDR1 reads SNHLY; CDR2 reads FYNNEI. This CDR3 comprises 16 residues. Trimming removed 1 base from V and 4 bases from J, with 16 bases in between. DNA of the CDR3: TGTGCCAGCAGTGAAGAACTCCGGGCGGTCGTCTATGGCTACACCTTC. This encodes CASSEELRAVVYGYTF.

This clone turned up a few times. J is TRBJ2-5 and V is TRBV29-1, with D perhaps TRBD2 (7 bases). V lost 4 bases and J 4 bases, leaving 19 bases between the germline ends. Germline V lookup: CDR1 SQVTM, CDR2 ANQGSEA. This CDR3 comprises 15 residues. In nucleotides, the CDR3 is TGCAGCGTTGTTAGGGGGGGACTCCAGGGAGAGACCCAGTACTTC. It encodes CSVVRGGLQGETQYF.

The chain links TRBV29-1 to TRBJ2-1; D is uncertain. The CDR3 covers 12 residues. The germline CDR1 and CDR2 sequences are SQVTM and ANQGSEA. Trimming left V 7 bases short and J 1 base short, with 8 bases between. In DNA, the CDR3 is TGCAGCGCTGTCTCTTCCTACAATGAGCAGTTCTTC. Amino acid sequence: CSAVSSYNEQFF.

This rearrangement joins TRBV9 to TRBJ2-5; tentative D call: TRBD1 (6 bases). The CDR3 is 15 amino acids. CDR1 and CDR2 from the germline V gene are SGDLS and YYNGEE. Trimming stripped 0 bases from V and 1 base from J, with 10 bases between. The CDR3 spells CASSVASRGQETQYF. In DNA, the CDR3 is TGTGCCAGCAGCGTAGCTTCCAGGGGCCAAGAGACCCAGTACTTC.

The V and J genes are TRBV29-1 and TRBJ2-3; TRBD1 aligns across 8 bases. This CDR3 comprises 14 residues. From germline, CDR1 is SQVTM and CDR2 ANQGSEA. The ends lost 6 bases at V and 0 bases at J; junction bases unmatched: 5. The CDR3 here is CSVTTGVSTDTQYF. In nucleotides, the CDR3 is TGCAGCGTCACGACAGGGGTCAGCACAGATACGCAGTATTTT.

There are a few counts of this clone. This chain uses TRBV15 with TRBJ1-4; TRBD1 aligns across 8 bases. Germline CDR1 reads LNHNV; CDR2 reads YYDKDF (reference sequence). The V segment lost 0 bases and the J segment 8 bases; nucleotides outside the gene matches: 8. The CDR3 runs 16 residues. As DNA, the CDR3 is TGTGCCACCAGCAGAGATATGCAGGGGGCTTTCGAAAAACTGTTTTTT. It encodes CATSRDMQGAFEKLFF.

The CDR3 loop reads CAWSHGTPSDEQYF. DNA for the CDR3: TGTGCCTGGAGTCATGGGACTCCTTCGGACGAGCAGTACTTC. V usage is TRBV30 and J usage is TRBJ2-7; possible D gene TRBD2, 6 bases. Germline CDR1 GTSNPN, CDR2 SVGIG (reference sequence). This CDR3 is built from 14 residues. V was cut by 2 bases and J by 5 bases, with 16 bases left in between. Full variable domain (remainder filled in from reference TRBV30 and TRBJ2-7): SQTIHQWPATLVQPVGSPLSLECTVEGTSNPNLYWYRQAAGRGLQLLFYSVGIGQISSEVPQNLSASRPQDRQFILSSKKLLLSDSGFYLCAWSHGTPSDEQYFGPGTRLTVT.

This rearrangement joins TRBV30 to TRBJ1-5; D not resolved. Germline V lookup: CDR1 GTSNPN, CDR2 SVGIG (reference sequence). Trimming removed 0 bases at V and 3 bases at J, with 9 bases between. The CDR3 is made up of 14 amino acids. CDR3 bases: TGTGCCTGGAGTGTCGGGCTGAACAATCAGCCCCAGCATTTT. Its translation is CAWSVGLNNQPQHF.

The chain links TRBV5-4 to TRBJ2-2; D call uncertain. V lost 1 base to trimming and J lost 0 bases, with 4 bases between them. Germline V gene lookup returns CDR1 SGHNT and CDR2 YYREEE (reference sequence). This CDR3 is built from 14 residues. The DNA of the CDR3 is TGTGCCAGCAGCTTGAGATCGAACACCGGGGAGCTGTTTTTT. Translating gives CASSLRSNTGELFF.

The chain uses TRBV15 and TRBJ1-2; TRBD1 might be the D (5 bases). Trimming cost V 4 bases and J 3 bases, with 12 bases left between them. This CDR3 has 14 residues. Per germline, CDR1 LNHNV and CDR2 YYDKDF (reference sequence). The CDR3 reads CATSTALGDYGYTF. The CDR3 DNA follows: TGTGCCACCAGCACAGCGTTGGGGGACTATGGCTACACCTTC. The full variable domain, completed using reference TRBV15 and TRBJ1-2, is DAMVIQNPRYQVTQFGKPVTLSCSQTLNHNVMYWYQQKSSQAPKLLFHYYDKDFNNEADTPDNFQSRRPNTSFCFLDIRSPGLGDTAMYLCATSTALGDYGYTFGSGTRLTVV.

This clone has just a few counts. One end of the junction is discordant with germline, which a read error may explain. The rearrangement uses TRBV29-1 and TRBJ1-1; no firm D call. The CDR3 is made up of 12 amino acids. Germline assignment: CDR1 SQVTM and CDR2 ANQGSEA. The CDR3 spells CSIETINTEAFF. The CDR3 bases are TGCAGCATTGAAACAATAAACACTGAAGCTTTCTTT.

V usage is TRBV25-1 and J usage is TRBJ2-7; TRBD1 matches 8 bases. The trim removed 6 bases at V and 0 bases at J, leaving 4 bases unmatched. The V gene's germline CDR1 is MGHDK and CDR2 SYGVNS. The CDR3 is 14 amino acids. The CDR3 is CASSPGQGSYEQYF. The CDR3 DNA reads as TGTGCCAGCAGCCCAGGACAGGGCTCCTACGAGCAGTACTTC.

A word on this clone: The sample has other DNA sequences that encode this CDR3 too. The gene calls are TRBV29-1 and TRBJ1-2; D is uncertain. Deletions cut 3 bases from V and 5 bases from J, with 7 bases between. CDR1 is SQVTM and CDR2 is ANQGSEA in the germline V gene. The CDR3 covers 11 residues. CDR3 loop: CSVDEGYGYTF. The CDR3 nucleotides are TGCAGCGTTGATGAAGGGTATGGCTACACCTTC.

Written as DNA, the CDR3 is TGTGCCTGGCGGGACAGGGACACTGAAGCTTTCTTT. Translating gives CAWRDRDTEAFF. The V gene is TRBV30, the J gene TRBJ1-1; 9 nucleotides align to TRBD1. J gave up 3 bases and V 5 bases, and 1 base lay outside the gene matches. CDR3 size: 12 residues. CDR1 and CDR2 (germline): GTSNPN, SVGIG (reference sequence).

As for this clone: The same CDR3 is also encoded by other DNA sequences in this sample. The chain joins TRBV29-1 to TRBJ2-7; maybe TRBD2 (6 bases). The V gene's germline CDR1 is SQVTM and CDR2 ANQGSEA. V lost 4 bases, J lost 0 bases, and 7 bases lay in between. The CDR3 is made up of 12 amino acids. The CDR3 sequence is CSVVGSSYEQYF. DNA for the CDR3: TGCAGCGTTGTCGGGAGCTCCTACGAGCAGTACTTC.

CDR3 DNA sequence: TGCAGCGCGGACGCCCTGAACACTGAAGCTTTCTTT. Amino acids: CSADALNTEAFF. The chain is built from TRBV29-1 and TRBJ1-1; D is uncertain. The germline gives CDR1 SQVTM, CDR2 ANQGSEA. V lost 7 bases to trimming and J lost 0 bases, with 9 bases between them. The CDR3 has 12 amino acids.

This rearrangement joins TRBV29-1 to TRBJ2-7; D is perhaps TRBD1 (6 bases). Germline CDR1 SQVTM, CDR2 ANQGSEA. V lost 4 bases to trimming and J lost 9 bases, with 10 bases between them. This CDR3 region has 10 residues. The CDR3, as DNA: TGCAGCGTTGGTCGGACAGCGCAGTACTTC. Protein sequence: CSVGRTAQYF.

The chain employs TRBV25-1 and TRBJ1-5, with 7 bases lining up with TRBD1. V lost 10 bases, J lost 3 bases, and 6 bases stayed unmatched. The CDR3 has 13 residues. CDR1 and CDR2 (germline): MGHDK, SYGVNS. CDR3 nucleotides: TGTGCCAACAACAGGGGACCCAATCAGCCCCAGCATTTT. Protein product: CANNRGPNQPQHF.